This TCR beta chain was recovered during a study of T cell clonotyping in hematopoietic cell transplantation. The study's findings and limits: Pathologically expanded recipient clonotypes increased progressively from day 30 to day 180 as diversity fell.

V lost 3 bases and J lost 3, with 8 bases in between. The CDR3 has 13 residues. The germline CDR1 and CDR2 sequences are GTSNPN and SVGIG (reference sequence). To note about this clone: The antigen is unknown.

Sequencing was performed with immunoSEQ multiplex PCR; in TCRdb, only in-frame clones are kept and a portion is missing. The table includes 4,500 to 5,500 clones, approximately 80% detected once. Here the sequenced sample was peripheral blood mononuclear cells, taken 30 days after allogeneic stem cell transplant. V gene TRBV30 combines with J gene TRBJ2-2; the D gene is possibly TRBD2 (6 bases). This receptor was identified in a male patient aged 60-69 years who had an allogeneic stem cell transplant from an unrelated donor, so the T cells may come from the graft donor. Some clones in this sample may be carry-over from other donors' samples. The CDR3 spells CAWRDYYTGELFF. The CDR3 DNA is TGTGCCTGGAGGGACTATTACACCGGGGAGCTGTTTTTT.